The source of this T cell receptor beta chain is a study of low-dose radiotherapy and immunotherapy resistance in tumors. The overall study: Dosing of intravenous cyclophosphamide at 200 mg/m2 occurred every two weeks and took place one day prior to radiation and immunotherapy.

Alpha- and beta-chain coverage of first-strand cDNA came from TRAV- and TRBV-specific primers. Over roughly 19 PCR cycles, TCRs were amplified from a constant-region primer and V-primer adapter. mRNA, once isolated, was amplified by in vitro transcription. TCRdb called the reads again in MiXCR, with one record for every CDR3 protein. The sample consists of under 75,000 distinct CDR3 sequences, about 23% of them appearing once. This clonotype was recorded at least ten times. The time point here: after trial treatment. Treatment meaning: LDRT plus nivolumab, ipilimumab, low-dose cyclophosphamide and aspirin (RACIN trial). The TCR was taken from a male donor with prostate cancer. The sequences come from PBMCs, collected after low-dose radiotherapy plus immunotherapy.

CDR3 in DNA: TGTGCCAGCAGCCGGACGGCAGTCAATCAGCCCCAGCATTTT. It translates to CASSRTAVNQPQHF. The chain is built from TRBV6-2 or TRBV6-3 and TRBJ1-5, with D uncertain. Germline CDR1 reads MNHEY; CDR2 reads SVGEGT. V lost 6 bases and J lost 3, with 12 bases in between. The CDR3 extends over 14 amino acids.